The next 28 T cell receptor beta chains were all read from a single sample in a study of cytomegalovirus exposure and HLA in healthy donors. Primers included in the PCR were 60 Vbeta and 13 Jbeta primers. Sequenced by immunoSEQ multiplex PCR; TCRdb stores in-frame clones only, minus some. This table has 140,000 or so clones, nearly 80% appearing once. The sequencing input was PBMCs. Every receptor here comes from a woman aged 25 to 39 in good health and CMV-seronegative.

The V gene is TRBV7-6, the J gene TRBJ2-1; TRBD2 matches 12 bases. The ends lost 4 bases at V and 0 bases at J; junction bases unmatched: 4. The CDR3 is made up of 17 amino acids. Looked up from germline, CDR1 is SGHVS and CDR2 is FNYEAQ. The CDR3 protein is CASSSLAGGVSYNEQFF. Written as DNA, the CDR3 is TGTGCCAGCAGCTCCCTAGCGGGGGGGGTCTCCTACAATGAGCAGTTCTTC.

The rearrangement joins TRBV4-1 to TRBJ1-6; D possibly corresponds to TRBD1 (5 bases). V gave up 0 bases and J gave up 12 bases, with 15 bases separating them. CDR3 length: 15 amino acids. In germline, CDR1 is MGHRA, CDR2 YSYEKL. The CDR3 region is CASSQDGAGIVPLHF. The DNA of the CDR3 is TGCGCCAGCAGCCAAGATGGGGCAGGGATAGTACCCCTCCACTTT.

The chain carries TRBV13 and TRBJ1-2, with 9 bases fitting TRBD1. CDR3 length: 13 residues. J lost 7 bases, V lost 4 bases, and 4 bases had no gene match. The germline V gene encodes CDR1 PRHDT and CDR2 FYEKMQ (reference sequence). DNA of the CDR3: TGTGCCAGCAGCTCACAGGGGGCAGGTGGCTACACCTTC. Residues: CASSSQGAGGYTF. The complete variable domain, with remaining parts taken from reference TRBV13 and TRBJ1-2, reads AAGVIQSPRHLIKEKRETATLKCYPIPRHDTVYWYQQGPGQDPQFLISFYEKMQSDKGSIPDRFSAQQFSDYHSELNMSSLELGDSALYFCASSSQGAGGYTFGSGTRLTVV.

This chain uses TRBV28 with TRBJ2-7; a possible D gene is TRBD2 (5 bases). Germline V gene lookup returns CDR1 MDHEN and CDR2 SYDVKM. V lost 5 bases to trimming and J lost 2 bases, with 7 bases between them. CDR3 length: 12 amino acids. The CDR3 sequence is CASSPLAYEQYF. CDR3 coding DNA: TGTGCCAGCAGTCCACTAGCCTACGAGCAGTACTTC.

For this clone: Relative to the germline gene, one junction end is altered; a read error may explain this. The V and J genes are TRBV30 and TRBJ1-2, with D uncertain. The germline V gene encodes CDR1 GTSNPN and CDR2 SVGIG (reference sequence). There are 10 residues in the CDR3. This CDR3 reads CAHWNYGYTF. CDR3 sequence (DNA): TGCGCCCACTGGAACTATGGCTACACCTTC.

The chain is built from TRBV10-2 and TRBJ1-2, with 8 bases aligning to TRBD1. The CDR3 extends over 13 amino acids. Trimming took 7 bases from V and 7 from J; bases not matched to a gene: 8. CDR1 is WSHSY and CDR2 is SAAADI in the germline V gene. The CDR3 nucleotides read TGCGCCAGCAAGGCAGGGGGCATAGTTGGCTACACCTTC. Protein product: CASKAGGIVGYTF.

On this clone: Germline and junction disagree at one end, which may indicate a read error. CDR3 region: CASSSTGDQEIQYF. The CDR3 DNA follows: TGTGCCAGCAGCTCCACAGGGGATCAAGAGATCCAGTACTTC. The V and J genes are TRBV5-4 and TRBJ2-5; 7 nucleotides match TRBD1. Germline CDR1 reads SGHNT; CDR2 reads YYREEE (reference sequence). The length of the CDR3 is 14 residues. Full variable domain (rest looked up from reference TRBV5-4 and TRBJ2-5): ETGVTQSPTHLIKTRGQQVTLRCSSQSGHNTVSWYQQALGQGPQFIFQYYREEENGRGNFPPRFSGLQFPNYSSELNVNALELDDSALYLCASSSTGDQEIQYFGPGTRLLVL.

The chain is built from TRBV5-6 and TRBJ1-6; 7 bases fit TRBD1. Germline CDR1 and CDR2: SGHDT and YYEEEE. After removal of 0 bases from V and 6 bases from J, the junction contained 6 bases not matched to a gene. The CDR3 totals 16 residues. The CDR3 sequence is CASSLDRGPPNSPLHF. The CDR3 DNA is TGTGCCAGCAGCTTGGACAGGGGCCCCCCTAATTCACCCCTCCACTTT.

This chain links TRBV5-1 with TRBJ2-1; 14 bases are shared with TRBD2. After removal of 4 bases from V and 10 bases from J, the junction contained 7 bases not matched to a gene. This CDR3 is built from 15 residues. Germline V gene data show CDR1 as SGHRS and CDR2 as YFSETQ. The CDR3 DNA follows: TGCGCCAGCAGCCCGACTAGCGGGGGGGCCAGCGAGCAGTTCTTC. It is translated as CASSPTSGGASEQFF.

The chain combines TRBV6-1 with TRBJ1-1; no definite D call. The germline V and J ends were trimmed by 6 bases and 0 bases, with 14 bases remaining between them. This CDR3 has 15 residues. The germline V gene encodes CDR1 MNHNS and CDR2 SASEGT. The CDR3 loop reads CASRLTPNMNTEAFF. The CDR3 bases are TGTGCCAGCAGACTCACCCCCAATATGAACACTGAAGCTTTCTTT.

The V and J genes are TRBV5-4 and TRBJ2-2, with TRBD1 as a possible D gene (7 bases). The length of the CDR3 is 14 residues. The germline CDR1 and CDR2 sequences are SGHNT and YYREEE (reference sequence). Between the trimmed V and J ends, which lost 5 bases and 1 base, there was a span of 9 bases. The CDR3 spells CASRRDRNTGELFF. The CDR3 nucleotides are TGTGCCAGCAGGCGGGACAGGAACACCGGGGAGCTGTTTTTT.

In the case of this clone: At one end, the junction sequence differs from germline, possibly due to a read error. V and J are TRBV5-1 and TRBJ2-1; D gene unclear. Germline lookup yields CDR1 SGHRS and CDR2 YFSETQ. The CDR3 extends over 14 amino acids. CDR3 amino acids: CVSSLSLNYNEQFF. CDR3 sequence (DNA): TGCGTCAGCAGCTTGTCACTAAACTACAATGAGCAGTTCTTC.

V gene TRBV5-1 combines with J gene TRBJ1-6; D ambiguous. The V end was cut by 0 bases, the J end by 9 bases, with 10 bases between. The CDR3 consists of 14 residues. The germline V gene has CDR1 SGHRS and CDR2 YFSETQ. This CDR3 is CASSLETEGSPLHF. The CDR3 nucleotides are TGCGCCAGCAGCTTGGAGACTGAAGGTTCACCCCTCCACTTT.

This chain connects TRBV6-1 to TRBJ1-1, with unresolved D. Germline V gene data show CDR1 as MNHNS and CDR2 as SASEGT. This CDR3 is built from 13 residues. V lost 1 base and J 6 bases, leaving 9 bases between the germline ends. The CDR3 is CASSEVAGPEAFF. CDR3 bases: TGTGCCAGCAGTGAAGTGGCAGGCCCTGAAGCTTTCTTT.

V is TRBV7-2 and J is TRBJ1-2, with 8 nucleotides matching TRBD1. CDR1 SGHTA and CDR2 FQGNSA come from the germline V gene. The CDR3 runs 14 residues. V gave up 2 bases and J gave up 4 bases; unmatched junction bases: 3. DNA for the CDR3: TGTGCCAGCAGCTTAAGTACAGGGGGCTATGGCTACACCTTC. It yields the protein CASSLSTGGYGYTF.

This clone was picked up a small number of times. This sequence joins TRBV6-1 and TRBJ1-1; 7 nucleotides align to TRBD1. With V trimmed by 6 bases and J by 1 base, 5 bases remained unmatched. Per the germline V gene, CDR1 is MNHNS and CDR2 is SASEGT. The CDR3 contains 14 residues. The CDR3 DNA is TGTGCCAGCAGCTATCAGGGGGGGAACACTGAAGCTTTCTTT. Translated: CASSYQGGNTEAFF.

This chain links TRBV7-6 with TRBJ1-4; tentatively, D is TRBD1 (5 bases). V was pared by 2 bases and J by 8 bases, with 12 bases between. Germline V lookup: CDR1 SGHVS, CDR2 FNYEAQ. The CDR3 loop spans 14 amino acids. The CDR3 DNA reads TGTGCCAGCAGCTTATTAGGGGTCGGGGAAAAACTGTTTTTT. It translates to CASSLLGVGEKLFF.

In this sample, this clone turned up a few times. The chain combines TRBV29-1 with TRBJ2-5; D perhaps matches TRBD2 (6 bases). The CDR3 is 13 amino acids. Between the trimmed V and J ends, which lost 7 bases and 5 bases, there was a span of 17 bases. Germline V CDR1 and CDR2: SQVTM, ANQGSEA. The CDR3 here is CSGWDLGGETQYF. CDR3 DNA: TGCAGCGGCTGGGACCTTGGGGGGGAGACCCAGTACTTC.

J is TRBJ1-1 and V is TRBV5-4; tentatively, D is TRBD1 (6 bases). The CDR3 is 16 amino acids. The V end was cut by 4 bases, the J end by 5 bases, with 21 bases between. The germline V gene has CDR1 SGHNT and CDR2 YYREEE (reference sequence). The CDR3 DNA sequence: TGTGCCAGCAGCCCCCGCGGGTATGGGGGGGCGACTGAAGCTTTCTTT. It codes for CASSPRGYGGATEAFF.

CDR3 protein: CASSYQAGRVDEQYF. The CDR3 region has the DNA TGTGCCAGCAGTTACCAGGCGGGACGGGTGGACGAGCAGTACTTC. V and J are TRBV6-5 and TRBJ2-7; a weak D match, TRBD2 (6 bases). CDR1 is MNHEY, CDR2 SVGAGI, per germline. CDR3 length equals 15 residues. V was trimmed by 2 bases and J by 5 bases, leaving 16 bases between them.

The genes are TRBV11-1 and TRBJ2-1; 7 bases are a match to TRBD1. The V and J ends lost 1 base and 0 bases, in that order; junction bases with no gene match: 0. The CDR3 runs to 15 residues. Germline V CDR1 and CDR2: SGHAT, FQDESV (reference sequence). The chain's CDR3 is CASSLGDSSYNEQFF. CDR3 DNA: TGTGCCAGCAGCTTAGGGGACAGCTCCTACAATGAGCAGTTCTTC.

The genes are TRBV19 and TRBJ1-1; D is ambiguous. The germline V gene has CDR1 LNHDA and CDR2 SQIVND (reference sequence). The germline V and J ends were trimmed by 4 bases and 0 bases, with 6 bases remaining between them. The CDR3 is 13 amino acids. CDR3 protein: CASSRSMNTEAFF. CDR3 nucleotide sequence: TGTGCCAGTAGTAGGAGTATGAACACTGAAGCTTTCTTT. Drawing the rest from reference TRBV19 and TRBJ1-1, the complete variable domain is DGGITQSPKYLFRKEGQNVTLSCEQNLNHDAMYWYRQDPGQGLRLIYYSQIVNDFQKGDIAEGYSVSREKKESFPLTVTSAQKNPTAFYLCASSRSMNTEAFFGQGTRLTVV.

This clone came up once. The chain links TRBV18 to TRBJ2-5; D remains ambiguous. The ends were cut back, 2 bases at V and 4 bases at J, with 8 bases in the middle. Looked up from germline, CDR1 is KGHSH and CDR2 is LQKENI. This CDR3 has 13 residues. The CDR3 spells CASSPTMAETQYF. CDR3 bases: TGTGCCAGCTCACCAACGATGGCAGAGACCCAGTACTTC.

V and J are TRBV29-1 and TRBJ1-2; 10 bases match TRBD1. J was trimmed by 7 bases and V by 5 bases; bases with no gene match: 7. The length of the CDR3 is 13 residues. Per the germline V gene, CDR1 is SQVTM and CDR2 is ANQGSEA. The CDR3 loop reads CSVPTGGMGGYTF. CDR3 DNA: TGCAGCGTTCCGACAGGGGGCATGGGTGGCTACACCTTC.

The gene calls are TRBV25-1 and TRBJ1-2; 7 bases map to TRBD1. CDR1 and CDR2 from the germline V gene are MGHDK and SYGVNS. The CDR3 contains 15 residues. Trimming took 2 bases from V and 10 from J; bases not matched to a gene: 13. The CDR3 bases are TGTGCCAGCAGTGAACAAAGGGGGCGGCCTATAGACTACACCTTC. Translated: CASSEQRGRPIDYTF.

The chain has TRBV6-1 and TRBJ2-2; D not certain. Germline-derived CDR1 and CDR2 are MNHNS and SASEGT. The CDR3 covers 13 residues. Trimming pared 10 bases from V and 1 base from J, leaving 10 bases between. The CDR3 loop reads CATSRLNTGELFF. The DNA of the CDR3 is TGTGCCACTTCTAGGTTGAACACCGGGGAGCTGTTTTTT.

J is TRBJ2-3 and V is TRBV2; 9 bases map to TRBD2. The CDR3 runs to 15 residues. V shed 6 bases, J shed 3 bases, and the junction held 7 bases outside the gene matches. Germline V gene sequence: CDR1 SNHLY, CDR2 FYNNEI. DNA for the CDR3: TGTGCCAGCAGGGTTAGCGGGGGATTAACAGATACGCAGTATTTT. This translates into CASRVSGGLTDTQYF. Looking up the rest from reference TRBV2 and TRBJ2-3 gives the full variable domain: EPEVTQTPSHQVTQMGQEVILRCVPISNHLYFYWYRQILGQKVEFLVSFYNNEISEKSEIFDDQFSVERPDGSNFTLKIRSTKLEDSAMYFCASRVSGGLTDTQYFGPGTRLTVL.

CDR3 sequence reads: CASSLARLRDRVTYNEQFF. CDR3 in DNA: TGTGCCAGCAGCTTAGCTCGTTTACGGGACAGGGTTACCTACAATGAGCAGTTCTTC. The rearrangement uses TRBV7-9 and TRBJ2-1; 9 bases are shared with TRBD1. The CDR3 has 19 residues. CDR1 and CDR2 from the germline V gene are SEHNR and FQNEAQ (reference sequence). With V trimmed by 0 bases and J by 2 bases, 11 bases remained unmatched.